This T cell receptor beta chain was recovered during a study of blood T cell repertoires in COVID-19. Study details: Nucleic acid was either cDNA or gDNA, and it came from T cells, B-cell-depleted T cells, or PBMCs.

Methods used by the authors: How many nucleated cells were present was estimated from reference gene primer amplification. Sequencing used immunoSEQ multiplex PCR; TCRdb keeps in-frame clones, though not all of them. That table furnishes V, J and clone size, whereas the DNA furnished D and trimming. There are 310,000 or so clones in the sample; approximately 83% occur only once, and around 2.1% lies in the top ten. Sequencing was done on a sample of peripheral blood. The TCR comes from a woman in her 30s who had recovered from COVID-19.

Here the CDR3 reads CASSEAGGRAYGYTF. In nucleotides, the CDR3 is TGTGCCAGCAGTGAAGCGGGTGGCAGGGCCTATGGCTACACCTTC. This chain joins TRBV2 and TRBJ1-2; D is possibly TRBD1 (5 bases). The V gene lost 0 bases and the J gene lost 4 bases, with 12 bases spanning the gap. Germline lookup yields CDR1 SNHLY and CDR2 FYNNEI. The CDR3 contains 15 residues.